Below, 19 T cell receptor beta chains from the same sample are listed, as sequenced in a study of neurological immune-mediated disorders. TCRdb recomputed calls from the 5' RACE reads with MiXCR, one row per CDR3 protein. The sample shows over 50,000 distinct CDR3 sequences, approximately 5.3% of them seen only once. Sequenced input: PBMCs. Receptors were obtained from a human donor with multiple sclerosis. The donor label of this sample is uncertain.

This clonotype was seen ten or more times. The genes are TRBV5-1 and TRBJ1-5, with D unresolved. The CDR3 covers 13 residues. Germline CDR1 SGHRS, CDR2 YFSETQ. V dropped 0 bases and J dropped 3 bases, with 4 bases sitting between them. This CDR3 is CASSLDSNQPQHF. Here the CDR3 DNA reads TGCGCCAGCAGCTTGGACTCCAATCAGCCCCAGCATTTT.

This clonotype appeared many times. This chain links TRBV20-1 with TRBJ1-1; 9 bases fit TRBD1. With V trimmed by 5 bases and J by 7 bases, 5 bases remained unmatched. The CDR3 covers 12 residues. Germline CDR1 and CDR2: DFQATT and SNEGSKA (reference sequence). The CDR3 spells CSAQQGAIEAFF. The CDR3 region has the DNA TGCAGTGCTCAACAGGGGGCAATTGAAGCTTTCTTT.

V is TRBV3-1 and J is TRBJ2-5; 8 bases align to TRBD2. J gave up 5 bases and V 6 bases, and 11 bases lay outside the gene matches. The CDR3 totals 15 residues. Germline CDR1 is LGHDT and CDR2 is YNNKEL (reference sequence). Written as DNA, the CDR3 is TGTGCCAGCAGACCGGAAGGACTAGCAGGGGAGACCCAGTACTTC. Its translation is CASRPEGLAGETQYF.

This clonotype was seen ten or more times. This chain links TRBV11-2 with TRBJ2-1, with D uncertain. Germline-derived CDR1 and CDR2 are SGHAT and FQNNGV. V shed 4 bases and J shed 7 bases, with 14 bases lying between them. CDR3 size: 14 residues. This CDR3 is CASSSPFSVNEQFF. CDR3 nucleotides: TGTGCCAGCAGCTCCCCCTTTTCAGTAAATGAGCAGTTCTTC.

This clonotype was seen many times. J is TRBJ1-5 and V is TRBV18; 7 bases are shared with TRBD1. V gave up 3 bases and J gave up 11 bases; unmatched junction bases: 10. The CDR3 spans 14 residues. CDR1 and CDR2 from the germline V gene are KGHSH and LQKENI. The CDR3 here is CASSPIQGPQAQHF. The DNA for the CDR3 is TGTGCCAGCTCACCCATACAGGGGCCCCAGGCCCAGCATTTT.

This clonotype was counted many times. The rearrangement joins TRBV4-1 to TRBJ2-7, with a weak D call TRBD1 (6 bases). The germline V and J ends were trimmed by 1 base and 4 bases, with 14 bases remaining between them. CDR3 length: 15 residues. In germline, CDR1 is MGHRA, CDR2 YSYEKL. CDR3: CASSQAIDRRYEQYF. In DNA, the CDR3 is TGCGCCAGCAGCCAAGCGATAGACAGGAGGTACGAGCAGTACTTC.

This clonotype was counted many times. The genes are TRBV11-2 and TRBJ1-2; perhaps TRBD1 as D (6 bases). The CDR3 runs to 11 residues. V was shortened by 5 bases and J by 8 bases, with 9 bases between the two germline ends. Germline loops: CDR1 SGHAT, CDR2 FQNNGV. The CDR3 DNA follows: TGTGCCAGCAGCGGAGGGGGGGGCTACACCTTC. Amino acid sequence: CASSGGGGYTF.

Ten or more counts support this clonotype. The V and J genes are TRBV20-1 and TRBJ1-6; weak D call: TRBD1 (5 bases). CDR3 size: 16 residues. V was pared by 6 bases and J by 0 bases, with 15 bases between. Per the germline V gene, CDR1 is DFQATT and CDR2 is SNEGSKA (reference sequence). As DNA, the CDR3 is TGCAGTGCAAGACACGTGGGGGACTCCTATAATTCACCCCTCCACTTT. Encoded protein: CSARHVGDSYNSPLHF.

This clonotype was found many times. This chain connects TRBV4-2 to TRBJ2-4; possible D gene TRBD1, 6 bases. V was shortened by 3 bases and J by 5 bases, with 14 bases between the two germline ends. The CDR3 is 15 amino acids. Germline CDR1 and CDR2: LGHNA and YNFKEQ. The CDR3 coding sequence is TGTGCCAGCAGCCAGGAAATGCGGACAGAAAACATTCAGTACTTC. Translation: CASSQEMRTENIQYF.

This clonotype was recorded at least ten times. The CDR3 region is CASRSVGFSYNEQFF. For the CDR3, the DNA is TGTGCCAGCAGAAGCGTGGGTTTCTCCTACAATGAGCAGTTCTTC. This chain uses TRBV5-6 with TRBJ2-1; D not resolved. Germline lookup yields CDR1 SGHDT and CDR2 YYEEEE. V lost 5 bases to trimming and J lost 0 bases, with 12 bases between them. The CDR3 totals 15 residues.

At least ten counts were recorded for this clonotype. The J gene is TRBJ2-5, the V gene TRBV29-1; TRBD1 might be the D (6 bases). The CDR3 is 13 amino acids. V was cut by 7 bases and J by 4 bases, with 16 bases left in between. The germline V gene has CDR1 SQVTM and CDR2 ANQGSEA. CDR3 residues: CSASFRTAETQYF. CDR3 nucleotides: TGCAGCGCTTCATTCAGGACAGCAGAGACCCAGTACTTC.

This clonotype was picked up many times. The rearrangement joins TRBV6-1 to TRBJ1-4, with a tentative D call TRBD1 (6 bases). V dropped 2 bases and J dropped 6 bases, with 7 bases sitting between them. The germline gives CDR1 MNHNS, CDR2 SASEGT. This CDR3 contains 13 residues. CDR3 loop: CASSENRDEKLFF. The CDR3 bases are TGTGCCAGCAGTGAAAACAGGGATGAAAAACTGTTTTTT.

This clonotype occurred many times. The chain recombines TRBV12-3 or TRBV12-4 with TRBJ1-3; D not resolved. The CDR3 sequence is 15 residues long. Between the trimmed V and J ends, which lost 1 base and 0 bases, there was a span of 7 bases. The CDR3 protein is CASSLGANSGNTIYF. CDR3 coding DNA: TGTGCCAGCAGTTTAGGGGCCAACTCTGGAAACACCATATATTTT.

In this sample, this clonotype turned up many times. This chain links TRBV12-3 or TRBV12-4 with TRBJ2-3; D tentatively reads TRBD1 or TRBD2 (7 bases each). The V gene lost 4 bases and the J gene lost 3 bases, with 14 bases spanning the gap. This CDR3 is built from 15 residues. CDR3 residues: CASSYRGGGTDTQYF. CDR3 DNA: TGTGCCAGCAGTTACAGGGGAGGGGGGACAGATACGCAGTATTTT.

This clonotype was detected many times. The chain has TRBV20-1 and TRBJ1-1; no reliable D call. The CDR3 has 13 residues. The V end lost 6 bases, the J end lost 0 bases, and 11 bases lay between the germline ends. Germline V gene data show CDR1 as DFQATT and CDR2 as SNEGSKA (reference sequence). CDR3 nucleotides: TGCAGTGCGGCCCTGTTACTGAACACTGAAGCTTTCTTT. This encodes CSAALLLNTEAFF.

This sequence joins TRBV4-2 and TRBJ2-1, with TRBD1 matching over 7 bases. CDR1 is LGHNA and CDR2 is YNFKEQ in the germline V gene. There are 16 residues in the CDR3. Trimming took 4 bases from V and 1 from J; bases not matched to a gene: 7. The CDR3 sequence: CASSPERQGSYNEQFF. As DNA, the CDR3 is TGTGCCAGCAGCCCGGAGCGACAGGGATCCTACAATGAGCAGTTCTTC.

The gene calls are TRBV12-3 or TRBV12-4 and TRBJ2-7; a weak D match, TRBD2 (6 bases). V was pared by 2 bases and J by 2 bases, with 22 bases between. CDR3 size: 18 residues. The CDR3 DNA reads as TGTGCCAGCAGTTTAAGCCCACTACAGACTAGGGCCACCTACGAGCAGTACTTC. Translating gives CASSLSPLQTRATYEQYF.

In its sample, this clonotype was seen many times. DNA for the CDR3: TGCGCCAGCAGCTTGGATAGCGGAGTTAGCTCCTACGAGCAGTACTTC. Translating it yields CASSLDSGVSSYEQYF. V usage is TRBV5-1 and J usage is TRBJ2-7; D is possibly TRBD2 (6 bases). Germline-derived CDR1 and CDR2 are SGHRS and YFSETQ. V was pared by 0 bases and J by 0 bases, with 13 bases between. CDR3 length equals 16 residues.

This clonotype was seen at least ten times. V gene TRBV25-1 combines with J gene TRBJ2-7, with TRBD2 as a possible D gene (6 bases). V lost 0 bases, J lost 7 bases, and 10 bases lay in between. CDR3 size: 13 residues. Germline V gene sequence: CDR1 MGHDK, CDR2 SYGVNS. The DNA for the CDR3 is TGTGCCAGCAGTGAATATTCTGGGGGGGAGCAGTACTTC. Encoded protein: CASSEYSGGEQYF.